The T cell receptor (beta chain) described here comes from a study of low-dose radiotherapy and immunotherapy resistance in tumors. Trimming removed 0 bases from V and 5 bases from J; junction bases left unmatched: 4. The CDR3 sequence is 15 residues long. CDR1 and CDR2 (germline): SGHRS, YFSETQ. Gene-specific TRAV and TRBV primers were used for first-strand cDNA, covering alpha and beta chains. TCRs underwent about 22 PCR cycles of amplification with a constant-region primer and V-primer adapter. TCRdb reanalysed the reads using MiXCR and keeps one entry per CDR3 protein. The top ten clones hold approximately 4% of a sample with approximately 100,000 distinct CDR3 sequences, around 21% of them seen once. The time point: after trial treatment. Treatment denoted: LDRT plus nivolumab, ipilimumab, low-dose cyclophosphamide and aspirin (RACIN trial). Advanced solid tumors without tumor-infiltrating lymphocytes were required for inclusion.

The chain uses TRBV5-1 and TRBJ2-7, with 11 positions matching TRBD1. Sequenced here: PBMCs, sampled after low-dose radiotherapy plus immunotherapy. The clonotype was recovered from a male donor with prostate cancer. The CDR3 sequence: CASSLGPGQGDEQYF. The CDR3 nucleotides read TGCGCCAGCAGCTTGGGGCCGGGACAGGGGGACGAGCAGTACTTC.